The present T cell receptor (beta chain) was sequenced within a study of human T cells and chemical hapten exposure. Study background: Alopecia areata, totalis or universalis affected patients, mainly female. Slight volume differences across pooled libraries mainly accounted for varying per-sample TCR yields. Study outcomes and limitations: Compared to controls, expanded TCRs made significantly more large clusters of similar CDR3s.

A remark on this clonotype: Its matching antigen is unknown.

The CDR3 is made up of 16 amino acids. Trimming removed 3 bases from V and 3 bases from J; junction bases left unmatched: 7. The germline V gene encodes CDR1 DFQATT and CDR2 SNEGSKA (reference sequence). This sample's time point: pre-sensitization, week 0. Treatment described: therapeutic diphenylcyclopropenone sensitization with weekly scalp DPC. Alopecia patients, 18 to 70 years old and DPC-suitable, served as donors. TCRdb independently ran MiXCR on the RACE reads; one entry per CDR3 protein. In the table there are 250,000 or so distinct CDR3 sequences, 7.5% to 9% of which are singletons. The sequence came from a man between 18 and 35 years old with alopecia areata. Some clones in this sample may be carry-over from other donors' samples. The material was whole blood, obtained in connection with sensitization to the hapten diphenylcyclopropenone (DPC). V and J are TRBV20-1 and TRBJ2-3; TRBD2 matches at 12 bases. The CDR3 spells CSASGLAGGPTDTQYF. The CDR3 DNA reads TGCAGTGCTAGTGGGCTAGCGGGGGGGCCTACAGATACGCAGTATTTT.